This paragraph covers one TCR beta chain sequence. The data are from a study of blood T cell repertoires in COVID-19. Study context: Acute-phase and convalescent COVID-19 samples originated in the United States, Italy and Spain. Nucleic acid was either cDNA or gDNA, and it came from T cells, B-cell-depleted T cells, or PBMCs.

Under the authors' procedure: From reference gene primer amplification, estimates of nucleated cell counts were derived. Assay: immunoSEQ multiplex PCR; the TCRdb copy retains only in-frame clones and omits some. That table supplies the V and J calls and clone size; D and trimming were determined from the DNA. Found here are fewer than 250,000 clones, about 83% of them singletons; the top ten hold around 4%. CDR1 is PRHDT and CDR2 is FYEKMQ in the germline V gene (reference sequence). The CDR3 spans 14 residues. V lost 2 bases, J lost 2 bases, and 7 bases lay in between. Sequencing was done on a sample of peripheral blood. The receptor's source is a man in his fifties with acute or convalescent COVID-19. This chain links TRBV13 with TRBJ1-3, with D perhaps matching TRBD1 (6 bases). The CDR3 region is CASSLQGTGNTIYF. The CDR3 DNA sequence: TGTGCCAGCAGCTTACAGGGGACTGGAAACACCATATATTTT.